This T cell receptor beta chain derives from a study of T cell responses to AZD1222 COVID-19 vaccine. Study in general: Timing groups of about 4 and about 12 weeks for second doses were pooled.

With regard to this clone: Its target is not known.

Using immunoSEQ multiplex PCR, the repertoire was profiled, and TCRdb retains in-frame clones only, with some absent. The table lists about 100,000 clones, approximately 90% of them singletons. General study findings and limits: Spike-specific TCR breadth and depth were elevated following two AZD1222 doses. Clonal diversity was possibly underestimated, and white British individuals and females predominated among donors. Baseline seropositives among AZD1222 recipients totaled only 5 or 6.

The starting material was peripheral blood, obtained on day 0 of AZD1222 vaccination. The sequence derives from an adult in good health.

The CDR3 sequence: CASSVNSGSGEQYF. The CDR3 region has the DNA TGTGCCAGCAGCGTTAATAGCGGGAGCGGTGAGCAGTACTTC. The genes are TRBV9 and TRBJ2-7; TRBD2 aligns across 9 bases. This CDR3 spans 14 amino acids. CDR1 and CDR2 (germline): SGDLS, YYNGEE. The V segment lost 2 bases and the J segment 7 bases; nucleotides outside the gene matches: 7.